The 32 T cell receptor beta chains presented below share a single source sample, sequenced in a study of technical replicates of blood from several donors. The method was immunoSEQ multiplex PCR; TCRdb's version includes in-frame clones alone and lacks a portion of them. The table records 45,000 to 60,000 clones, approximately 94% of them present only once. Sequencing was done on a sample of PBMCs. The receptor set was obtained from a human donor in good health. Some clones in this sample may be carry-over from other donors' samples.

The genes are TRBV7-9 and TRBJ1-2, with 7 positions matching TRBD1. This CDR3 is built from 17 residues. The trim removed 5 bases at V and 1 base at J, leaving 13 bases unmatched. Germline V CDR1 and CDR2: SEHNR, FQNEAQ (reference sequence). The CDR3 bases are TGTGCCAGCAGCCTACAGGGGACTTCCCCGTATAACTATGGCTACACCTTC. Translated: CASSLQGTSPYNYGYTF.

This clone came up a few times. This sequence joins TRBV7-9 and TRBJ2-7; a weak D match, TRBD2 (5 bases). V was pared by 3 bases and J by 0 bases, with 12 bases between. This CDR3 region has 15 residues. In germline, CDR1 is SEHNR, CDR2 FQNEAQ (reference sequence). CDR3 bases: TGTGCCAGCAGCTTCCCAGGACTGAGCTCCTACGAGCAGTACTTC. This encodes CASSFPGLSSYEQYF.

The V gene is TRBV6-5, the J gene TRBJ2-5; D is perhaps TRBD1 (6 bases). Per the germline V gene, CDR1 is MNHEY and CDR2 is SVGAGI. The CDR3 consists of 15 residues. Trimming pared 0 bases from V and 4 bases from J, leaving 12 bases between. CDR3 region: CASSYSGGRAETQYF. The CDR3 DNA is TGTGCCAGCAGTTACTCAGGGGGTCGGGCAGAGACCCAGTACTTC.

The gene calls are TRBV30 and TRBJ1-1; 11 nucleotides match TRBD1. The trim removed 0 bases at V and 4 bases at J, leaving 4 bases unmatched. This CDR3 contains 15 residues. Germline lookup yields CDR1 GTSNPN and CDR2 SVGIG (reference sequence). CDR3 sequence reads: CAWSVRGTGGTEAFF. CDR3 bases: TGTGCCTGGAGTGTTAGGGGGACAGGGGGCACTGAAGCTTTCTTT.

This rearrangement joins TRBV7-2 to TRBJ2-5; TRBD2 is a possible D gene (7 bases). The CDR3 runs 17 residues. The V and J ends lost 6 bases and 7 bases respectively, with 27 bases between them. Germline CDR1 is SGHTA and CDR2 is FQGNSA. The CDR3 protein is CASSSTRGGANTGTQYF. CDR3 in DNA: TGTGCCAGCAGTTCCACCCGAGGGGGGGCGAACACAGGGACCCAGTACTTC.

The CDR3 sequence: CASGLGTGSIGEQFF. CDR3 sequence (DNA): TGTGCTAGTGGTTTAGGGACAGGCAGTATCGGTGAGCAGTTCTTC. The chain employs TRBV12-5 and TRBJ2-1; 8 bases map to TRBD1. CDR1 LGHNT and CDR2 FRNRAP come from the germline V gene. The CDR3 consists of 15 residues. Trimming at V came to 3 bases and at J to 9 bases, leaving 10 bases not matched to a gene.

CDR3 loop: CASSETATNEKLFF. For the CDR3, the DNA is TGTGCCAGCAGCGAGACTGCAACTAATGAAAAACTGTTTTTT. The V call is TRBV9, the J call TRBJ1-4; no firm D call. This CDR3 contains 14 residues. Germline V gene data show CDR1 as SGDLS and CDR2 as YYNGEE. V was trimmed by 3 bases and J by 0 bases, leaving 6 bases between them.

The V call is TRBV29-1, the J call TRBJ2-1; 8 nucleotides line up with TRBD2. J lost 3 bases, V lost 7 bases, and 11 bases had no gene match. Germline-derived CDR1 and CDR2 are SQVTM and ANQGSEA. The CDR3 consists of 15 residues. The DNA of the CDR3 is TGCAGCGCCTACGGCCTACTAGCGGACTACAATGAGCAGTTCTTC. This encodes CSAYGLLADYNEQFF.

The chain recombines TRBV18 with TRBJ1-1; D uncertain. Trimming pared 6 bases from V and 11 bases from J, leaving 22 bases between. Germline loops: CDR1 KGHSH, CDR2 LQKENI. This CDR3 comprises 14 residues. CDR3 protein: CASSFSGSKDSAFF. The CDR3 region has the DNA TGTGCCAGCTCGTTCTCCGGGAGCAAGGACTCCGCTTTCTTT.

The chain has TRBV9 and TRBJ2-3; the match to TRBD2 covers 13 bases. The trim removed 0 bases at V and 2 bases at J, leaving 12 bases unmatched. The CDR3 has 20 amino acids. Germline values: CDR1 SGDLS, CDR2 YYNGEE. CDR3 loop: CASSVEPLTSGGANTDTQYF. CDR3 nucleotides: TGTGCCAGCAGCGTAGAGCCCCTAACTAGCGGGGGGGCGAACACAGATACGCAGTATTTT.

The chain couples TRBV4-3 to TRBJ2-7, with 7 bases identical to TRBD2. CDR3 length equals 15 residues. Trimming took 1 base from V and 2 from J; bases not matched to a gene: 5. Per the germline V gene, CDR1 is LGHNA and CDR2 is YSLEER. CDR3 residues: CASSQAHGGTYEQYF. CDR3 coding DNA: TGCGCCAGCAGCCAAGCGCACGGGGGGACCTACGAGCAGTACTTC.

As DNA, the CDR3 is TGTGCCAGCAGTGAACGCTCAGGTGGGAACACTGAAGCTTTCTTT. Amino acids: CASSERSGGNTEAFF. The chain is built from TRBV2 and TRBJ1-1; no reliable D call. V lost 2 bases and J lost 1, with 11 bases in between. The CDR3 loop spans 15 amino acids. Germline V gene sequence: CDR1 SNHLY, CDR2 FYNNEI.

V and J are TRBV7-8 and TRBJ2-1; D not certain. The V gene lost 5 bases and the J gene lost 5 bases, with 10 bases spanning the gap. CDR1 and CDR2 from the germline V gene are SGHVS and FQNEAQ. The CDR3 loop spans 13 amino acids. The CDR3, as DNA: TGTGCCAGCAGCCTTAGTTCACACAATGAGCAGTTCTTC. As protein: CASSLSSHNEQFF.

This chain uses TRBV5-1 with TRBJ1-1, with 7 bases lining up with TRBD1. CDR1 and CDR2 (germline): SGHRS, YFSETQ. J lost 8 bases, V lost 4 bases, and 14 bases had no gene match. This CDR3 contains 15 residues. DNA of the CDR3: TGCGCCAGCAGCCCCCCCGACAGGGACTCTGGAGAAGCTTTCTTT. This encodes CASSPPDRDSGEAFF.

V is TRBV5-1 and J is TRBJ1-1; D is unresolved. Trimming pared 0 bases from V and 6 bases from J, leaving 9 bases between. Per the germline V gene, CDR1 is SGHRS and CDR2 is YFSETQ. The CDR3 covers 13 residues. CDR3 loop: CASSLDSPPEAFF. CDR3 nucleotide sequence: TGCGCCAGCAGCTTGGATAGTCCCCCTGAAGCTTTCTTT.

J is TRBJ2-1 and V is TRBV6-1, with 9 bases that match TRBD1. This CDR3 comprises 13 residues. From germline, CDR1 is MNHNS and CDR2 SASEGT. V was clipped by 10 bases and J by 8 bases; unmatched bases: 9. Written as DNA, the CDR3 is TGTGCCATTCGGGACAGGGCAATCGATGAGCAGTTCTTC. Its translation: CAIRDRAIDEQFF.

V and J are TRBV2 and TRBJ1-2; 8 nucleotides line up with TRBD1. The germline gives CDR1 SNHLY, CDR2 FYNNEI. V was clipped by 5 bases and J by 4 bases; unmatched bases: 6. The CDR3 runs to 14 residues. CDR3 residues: CASSRDRTSYGYTF. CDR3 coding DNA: TGTGCCAGCAGTAGGGACAGGACTAGCTATGGCTACACCTTC.

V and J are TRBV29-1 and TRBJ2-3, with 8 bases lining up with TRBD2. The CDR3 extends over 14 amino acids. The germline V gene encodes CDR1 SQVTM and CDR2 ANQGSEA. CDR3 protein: CSGGERGSTDTQYF. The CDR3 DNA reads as TGCAGTGGGGGGGAGCGGGGGTCCACAGATACGCAGTATTTT.

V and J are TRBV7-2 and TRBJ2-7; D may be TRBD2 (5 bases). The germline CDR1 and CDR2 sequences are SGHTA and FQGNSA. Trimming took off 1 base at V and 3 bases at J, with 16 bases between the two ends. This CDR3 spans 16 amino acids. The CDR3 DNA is TGTGCCAGCAGCTTAGGGGGTTTGGGCGGGTTCTACGAGCAGTACTTC. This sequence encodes CASSLGGLGGFYEQYF.

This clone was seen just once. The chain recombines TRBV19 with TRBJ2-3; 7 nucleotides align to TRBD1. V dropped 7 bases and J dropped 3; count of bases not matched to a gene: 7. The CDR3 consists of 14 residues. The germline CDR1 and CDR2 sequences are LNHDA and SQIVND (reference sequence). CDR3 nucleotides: TGTGCCAGTAAAGGGGGCTTCGGAACAGATACGCAGTATTTT. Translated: CASKGGFGTDTQYF.

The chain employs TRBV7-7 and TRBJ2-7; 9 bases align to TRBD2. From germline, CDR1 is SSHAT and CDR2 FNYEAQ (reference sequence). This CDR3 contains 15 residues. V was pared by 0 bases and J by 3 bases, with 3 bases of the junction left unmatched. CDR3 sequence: CASSLASGGFYEQYF. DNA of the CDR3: TGTGCCAGCAGCTTAGCTAGCGGGGGTTTCTACGAGCAGTACTTC.

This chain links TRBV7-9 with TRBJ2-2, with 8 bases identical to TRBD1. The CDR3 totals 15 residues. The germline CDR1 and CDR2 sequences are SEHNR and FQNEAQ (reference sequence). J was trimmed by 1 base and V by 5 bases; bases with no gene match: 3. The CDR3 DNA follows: TGTGCCAGCAGCCAACAGGGGGTGAACACCGGGGAGCTGTTTTTT. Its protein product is CASSQQGVNTGELFF.

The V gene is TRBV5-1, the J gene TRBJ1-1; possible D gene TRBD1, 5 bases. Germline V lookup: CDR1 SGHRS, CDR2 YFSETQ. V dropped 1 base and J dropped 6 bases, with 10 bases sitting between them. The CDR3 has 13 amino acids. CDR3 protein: CASSLRGIAEAFF. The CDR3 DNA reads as TGCGCCAGCAGCTTGAGGGGAATCGCTGAAGCTTTCTTT.

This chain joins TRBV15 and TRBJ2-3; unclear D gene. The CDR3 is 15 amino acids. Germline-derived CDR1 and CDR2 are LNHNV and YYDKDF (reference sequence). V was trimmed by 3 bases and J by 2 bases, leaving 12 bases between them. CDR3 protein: CATSSPRVVTDTQYF. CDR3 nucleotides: TGTGCCACCAGCAGCCCCCGGGTTGTCACAGATACGCAGTATTTT.

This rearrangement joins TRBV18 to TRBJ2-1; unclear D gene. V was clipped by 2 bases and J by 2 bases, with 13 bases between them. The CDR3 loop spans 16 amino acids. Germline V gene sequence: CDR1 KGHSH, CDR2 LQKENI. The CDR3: CASSPDERSAYNEQFF. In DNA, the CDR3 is TGTGCCAGCTCACCAGATGAGCGATCGGCCTACAATGAGCAGTTCTTC.

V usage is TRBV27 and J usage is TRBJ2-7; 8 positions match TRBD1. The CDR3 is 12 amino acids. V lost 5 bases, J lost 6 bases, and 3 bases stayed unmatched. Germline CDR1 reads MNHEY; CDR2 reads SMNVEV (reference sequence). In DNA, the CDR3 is TGTGCCAGCAGTCAAACAGGGGGCGAGCAGTACTTC. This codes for CASSQTGGEQYF.

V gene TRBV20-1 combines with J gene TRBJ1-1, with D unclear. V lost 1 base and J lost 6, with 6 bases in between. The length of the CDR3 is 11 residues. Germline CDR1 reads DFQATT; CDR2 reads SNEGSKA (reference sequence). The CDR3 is CSARGSSEAFF. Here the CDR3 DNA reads TGCAGTGCTAGAGGGAGCTCTGAAGCTTTCTTT.

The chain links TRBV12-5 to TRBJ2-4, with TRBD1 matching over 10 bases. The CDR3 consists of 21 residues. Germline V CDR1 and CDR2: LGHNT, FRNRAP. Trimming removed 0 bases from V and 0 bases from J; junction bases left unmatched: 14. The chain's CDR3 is CASGLVNRDRGLTLAKNIQYF. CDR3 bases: TGTGCTAGTGGTTTGGTAAATAGGGACAGGGGACTTACATTAGCCAAAAACATTCAGTACTTC.

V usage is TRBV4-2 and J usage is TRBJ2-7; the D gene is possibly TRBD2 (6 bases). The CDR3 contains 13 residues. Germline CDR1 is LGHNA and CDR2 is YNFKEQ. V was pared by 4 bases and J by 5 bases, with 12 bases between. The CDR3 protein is CASSPAGRHEQYF. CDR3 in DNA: TGTGCCAGCAGCCCCGCAGGGAGGCACGAGCAGTACTTC.

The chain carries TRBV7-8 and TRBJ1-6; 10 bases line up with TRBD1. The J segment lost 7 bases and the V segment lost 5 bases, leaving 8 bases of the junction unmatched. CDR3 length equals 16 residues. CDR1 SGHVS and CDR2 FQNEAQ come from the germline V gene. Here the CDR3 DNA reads TGTGCCAGCAGCCTCCGGGACAGGGGAGGGAATTCACCCCTCCACTTT. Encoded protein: CASSLRDRGGNSPLHF.

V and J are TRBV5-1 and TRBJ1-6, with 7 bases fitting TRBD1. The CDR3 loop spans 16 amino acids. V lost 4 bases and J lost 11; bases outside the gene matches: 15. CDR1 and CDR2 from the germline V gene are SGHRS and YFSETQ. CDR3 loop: CASSDDGQASSAPLHF. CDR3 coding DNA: TGCGCCAGCAGCGACGACGGACAGGCATCGTCTGCACCCCTCCACTTT.

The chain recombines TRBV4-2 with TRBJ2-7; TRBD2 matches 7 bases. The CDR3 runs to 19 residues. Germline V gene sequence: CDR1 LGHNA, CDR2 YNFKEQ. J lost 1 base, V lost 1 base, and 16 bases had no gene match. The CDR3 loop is CASSQGGVSIAGESYEQYF. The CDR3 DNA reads TGTGCCAGCAGCCAAGGGGGAGTATCTATTGCGGGAGAGTCCTACGAGCAGTACTTC.